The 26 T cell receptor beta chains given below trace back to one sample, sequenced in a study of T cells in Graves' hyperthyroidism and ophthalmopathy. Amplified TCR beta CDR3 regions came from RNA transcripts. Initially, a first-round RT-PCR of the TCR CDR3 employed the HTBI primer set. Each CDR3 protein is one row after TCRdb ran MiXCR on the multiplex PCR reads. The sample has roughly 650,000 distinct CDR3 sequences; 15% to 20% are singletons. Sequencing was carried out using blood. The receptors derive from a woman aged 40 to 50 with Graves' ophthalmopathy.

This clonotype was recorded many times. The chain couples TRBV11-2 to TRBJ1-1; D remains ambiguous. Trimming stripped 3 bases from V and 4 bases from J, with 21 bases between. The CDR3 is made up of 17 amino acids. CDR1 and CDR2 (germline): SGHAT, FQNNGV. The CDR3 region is CASSFSASTDLFTEAFF. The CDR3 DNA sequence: TGTGCCAGCAGCTTTTCTGCTTCAACCGACCTTTTCACTGAAGCTTTCTTT.

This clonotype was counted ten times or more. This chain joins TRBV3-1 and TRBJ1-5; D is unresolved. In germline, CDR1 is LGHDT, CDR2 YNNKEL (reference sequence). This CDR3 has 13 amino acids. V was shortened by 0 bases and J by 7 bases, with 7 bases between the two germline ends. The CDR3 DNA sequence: TGTGCCAGCAGCCAAGATGCCCAGCAGCCCCAGCATTTT. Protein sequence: CASSQDAQQPQHF.

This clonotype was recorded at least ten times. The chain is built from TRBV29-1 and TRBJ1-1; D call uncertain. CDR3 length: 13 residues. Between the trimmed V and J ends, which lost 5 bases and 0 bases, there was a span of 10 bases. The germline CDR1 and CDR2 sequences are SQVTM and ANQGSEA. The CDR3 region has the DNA TGCAGCGTTAGGTTCGTTATGAACACTGAAGCTTTCTTT. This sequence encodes CSVRFVMNTEAFF.

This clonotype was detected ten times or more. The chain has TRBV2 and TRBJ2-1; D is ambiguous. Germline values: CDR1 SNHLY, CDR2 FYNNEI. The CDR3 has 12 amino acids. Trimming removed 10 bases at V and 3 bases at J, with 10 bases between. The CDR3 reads CAIYRNYNEQFF. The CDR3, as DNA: TGTGCCATCTACCGGAACTACAATGAGCAGTTCTTC.

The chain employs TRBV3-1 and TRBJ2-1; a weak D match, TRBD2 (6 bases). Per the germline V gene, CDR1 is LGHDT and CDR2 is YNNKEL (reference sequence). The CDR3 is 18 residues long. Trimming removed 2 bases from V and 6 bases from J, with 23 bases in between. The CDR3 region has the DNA TGTGCCAGCAGCCAATGGGGGGTGAGGGCCTCTACGGGCAATGAGCAGTTCTTC. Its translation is CASSQWGVRASTGNEQFF.

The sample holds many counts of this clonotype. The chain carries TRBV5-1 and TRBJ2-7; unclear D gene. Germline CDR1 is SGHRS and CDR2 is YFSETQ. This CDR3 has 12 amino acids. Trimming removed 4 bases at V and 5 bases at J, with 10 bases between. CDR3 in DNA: TGCGCCAGCAGCGACAAGCAGGACGAGCAGTACTTC. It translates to CASSDKQDEQYF.

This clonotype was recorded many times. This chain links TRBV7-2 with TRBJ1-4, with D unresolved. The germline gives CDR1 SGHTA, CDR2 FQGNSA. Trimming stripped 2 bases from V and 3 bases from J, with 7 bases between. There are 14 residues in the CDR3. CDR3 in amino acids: CASSLSGPNEKLFF. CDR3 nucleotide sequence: TGTGCCAGCAGCTTATCAGGACCTAATGAAAAACTGTTTTTT.

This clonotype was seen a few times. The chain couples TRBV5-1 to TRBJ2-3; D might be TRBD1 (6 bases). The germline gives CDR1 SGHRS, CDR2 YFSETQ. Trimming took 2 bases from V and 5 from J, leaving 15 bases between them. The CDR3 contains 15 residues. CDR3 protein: CASSLGGSGRDTQYF. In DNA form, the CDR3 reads TGCGCCAGCAGCTTAGGGGGTTCGGGAAGAGATACGCAGTATTTT.

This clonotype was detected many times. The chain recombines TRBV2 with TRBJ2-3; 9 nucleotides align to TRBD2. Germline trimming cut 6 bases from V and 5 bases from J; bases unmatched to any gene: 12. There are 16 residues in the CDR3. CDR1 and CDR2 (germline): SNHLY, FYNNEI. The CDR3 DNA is TGTGCCAGCAGGGCGAGACTAGCGGCCGCGGGAGATACGCAGTATTTT. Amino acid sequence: CASRARLAAAGDTQYF.

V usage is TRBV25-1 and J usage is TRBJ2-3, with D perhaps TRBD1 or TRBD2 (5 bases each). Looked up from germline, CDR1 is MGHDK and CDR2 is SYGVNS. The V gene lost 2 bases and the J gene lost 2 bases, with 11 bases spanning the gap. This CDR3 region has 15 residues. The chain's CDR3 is CASSEGTALTDTQYF. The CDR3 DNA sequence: TGTGCCAGCAGTGAAGGGACGGCTCTCACAGATACGCAGTATTTT.

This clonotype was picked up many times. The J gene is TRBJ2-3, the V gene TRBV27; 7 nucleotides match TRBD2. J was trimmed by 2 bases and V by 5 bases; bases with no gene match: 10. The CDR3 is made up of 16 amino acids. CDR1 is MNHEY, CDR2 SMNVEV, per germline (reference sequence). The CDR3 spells CASSPRLAGFTDTQYF. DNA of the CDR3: TGTGCCAGCAGTCCCCGACTAGCAGGTTTCACAGATACGCAGTATTTT.

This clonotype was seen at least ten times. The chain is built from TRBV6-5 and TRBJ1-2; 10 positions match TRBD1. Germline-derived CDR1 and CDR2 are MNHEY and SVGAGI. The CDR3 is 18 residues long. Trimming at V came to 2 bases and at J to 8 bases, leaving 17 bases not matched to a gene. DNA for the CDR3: TGTGCCAGCAGTTACCCGTTATCGTCGGACAGGGGGAATAAGGGCTACACCTTC. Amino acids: CASSYPLSSDRGNKGYTF.

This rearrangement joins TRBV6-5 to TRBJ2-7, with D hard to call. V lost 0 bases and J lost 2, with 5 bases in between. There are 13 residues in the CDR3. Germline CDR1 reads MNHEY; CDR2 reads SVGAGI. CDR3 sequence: CASSYSSPYEQYF. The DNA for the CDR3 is TGTGCCAGCAGTTACTCGTCCCCCTACGAGCAGTACTTC.

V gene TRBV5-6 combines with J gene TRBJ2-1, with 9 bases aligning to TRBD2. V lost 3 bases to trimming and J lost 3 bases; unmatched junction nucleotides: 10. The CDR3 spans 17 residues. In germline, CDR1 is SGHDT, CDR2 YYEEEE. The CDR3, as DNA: TGTGCCAGCAGCTATGCTCGTCGACTAGCGGACTACAATGAGCAGTTCTTC. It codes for CASSYARRLADYNEQFF.

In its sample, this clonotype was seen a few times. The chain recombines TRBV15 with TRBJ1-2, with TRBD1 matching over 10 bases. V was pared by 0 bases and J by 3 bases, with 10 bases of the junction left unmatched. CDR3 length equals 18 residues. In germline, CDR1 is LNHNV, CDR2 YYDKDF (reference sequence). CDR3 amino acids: CATSRDPPRTGGYYGYTF. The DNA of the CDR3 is TGTGCCACCAGCAGAGATCCCCCCCGGACAGGGGGATACTATGGCTACACCTTC.

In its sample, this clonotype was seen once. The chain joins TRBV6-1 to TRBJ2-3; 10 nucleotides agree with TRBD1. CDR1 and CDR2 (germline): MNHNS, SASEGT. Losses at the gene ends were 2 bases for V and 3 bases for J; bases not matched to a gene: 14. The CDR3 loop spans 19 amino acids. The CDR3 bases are TGTGCCAGCAGTGAACGGACAGGGGGTATCCGGGGGGTAACAGATACGCAGTATTTT. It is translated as CASSERTGGIRGVTDTQYF.

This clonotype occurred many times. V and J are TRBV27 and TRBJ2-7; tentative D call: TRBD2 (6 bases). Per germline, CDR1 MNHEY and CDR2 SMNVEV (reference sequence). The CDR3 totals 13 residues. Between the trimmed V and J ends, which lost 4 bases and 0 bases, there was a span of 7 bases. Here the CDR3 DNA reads TGTGCCAGCAGTTGGGAGGACTCCTACGAGCAGTACTTC. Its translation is CASSWEDSYEQYF.

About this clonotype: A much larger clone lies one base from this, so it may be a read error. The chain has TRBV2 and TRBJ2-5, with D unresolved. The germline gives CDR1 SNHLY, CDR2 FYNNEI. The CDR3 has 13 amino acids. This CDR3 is CASSEAFMETRYF. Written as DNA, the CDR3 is TGTGCCAGCAGTGAAGCGTTCATGGAGACCCGGTACTTC.

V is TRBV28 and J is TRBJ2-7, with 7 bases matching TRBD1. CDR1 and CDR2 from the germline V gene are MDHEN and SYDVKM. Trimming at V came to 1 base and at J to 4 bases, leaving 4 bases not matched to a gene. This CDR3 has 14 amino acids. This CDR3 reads CASSLYRGTYEQYF. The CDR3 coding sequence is TGTGCCAGCAGTTTATACAGGGGAACGTACGAGCAGTACTTC. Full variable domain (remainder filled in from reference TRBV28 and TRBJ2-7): DVKVTQSSRYLVKRTGEKVFLECVQDMDHENMFWYRQDPGLGLRLIYFSYDVKMKEKGDIPEGYSVSREKKERFSLILESASTNQTSMYLCASSLYRGTYEQYFGPGTRLTVT.

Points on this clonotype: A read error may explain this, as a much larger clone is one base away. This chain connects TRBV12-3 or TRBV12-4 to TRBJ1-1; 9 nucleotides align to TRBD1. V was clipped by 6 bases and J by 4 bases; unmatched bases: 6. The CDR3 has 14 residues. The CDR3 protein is CASSFRDRATEAFF. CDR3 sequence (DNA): TGTGCCAGCAGCTTCCGGGACAGGGCCACTGAAGCTTTCTTT.

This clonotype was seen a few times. CDR3 DNA: TGTGCCAGCAGCCTATTTACTAGCGGGATAAAGAATGAGCAGTTCTTC. It yields the protein CASSLFTSGIKNEQFF. V gene TRBV2 combines with J gene TRBJ2-1, with 10 bases that match TRBD2. The trim removed 6 bases at V and 7 bases at J, leaving 12 bases unmatched. The germline gives CDR1 SNHLY, CDR2 FYNNEI. The CDR3 is 16 amino acids.

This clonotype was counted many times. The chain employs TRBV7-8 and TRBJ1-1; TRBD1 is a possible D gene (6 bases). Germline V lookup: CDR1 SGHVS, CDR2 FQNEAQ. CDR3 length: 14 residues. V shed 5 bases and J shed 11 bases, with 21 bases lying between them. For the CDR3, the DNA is TGTGCCAGCAGCCCCCGGTGGGACATCAGTGCCGCTTTCTTT. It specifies CASSPRWDISAAFF. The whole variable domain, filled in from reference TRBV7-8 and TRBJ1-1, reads GAGVSQSPRYKVAKRGQDVALRCDPISGHVSLFWYQQALGQGPEFLTYFQNEAQLDKSGLPSDRFFAERPEGSVSTLKIQRTQQEDSAVYLCASSPRWDISAAFFGQGTRLTVV.

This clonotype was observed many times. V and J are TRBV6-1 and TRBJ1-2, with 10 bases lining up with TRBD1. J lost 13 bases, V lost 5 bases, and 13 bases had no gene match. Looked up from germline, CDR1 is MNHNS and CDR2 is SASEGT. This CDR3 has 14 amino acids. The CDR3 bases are TGTGCCAGCAGTTTGAACCGGGACAGGGGAAAAGGCACCTTC. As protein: CASSLNRDRGKGTF.

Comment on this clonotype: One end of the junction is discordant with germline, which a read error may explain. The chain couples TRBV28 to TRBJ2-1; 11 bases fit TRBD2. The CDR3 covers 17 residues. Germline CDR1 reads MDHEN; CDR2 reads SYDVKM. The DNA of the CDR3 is TGTGCCAGCAGCGACGGGACTAGCGGAAGCTCCTACAATGGGCAGTTCTTC. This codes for CASSDGTSGSSYNGQFF. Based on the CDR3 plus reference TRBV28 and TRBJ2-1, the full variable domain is DVKVTQSSRYLVKRTGEKVFLECVQDMDHENMFWYRQDPGLGLRLIYFSYDVKMKEKGDIPEGYSVSREKKERFSLILESASTNQTSMYLCASSDGTSGSSYNGQFFGPGTRLTVL.

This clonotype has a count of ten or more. The DNA of the CDR3 is TGTGCCAGCAGTTTAGGAGGACAAGCTCTCGAAGCTTTCTTT. Its translation is CASSLGGQALEAFF. The rearrangement joins TRBV12-3 or TRBV12-4 to TRBJ1-1; TRBD1 is a possible D gene (5 bases). The CDR3 length is 14 residues. Trimming took 1 base from V and 8 from J, leaving 14 bases between them.

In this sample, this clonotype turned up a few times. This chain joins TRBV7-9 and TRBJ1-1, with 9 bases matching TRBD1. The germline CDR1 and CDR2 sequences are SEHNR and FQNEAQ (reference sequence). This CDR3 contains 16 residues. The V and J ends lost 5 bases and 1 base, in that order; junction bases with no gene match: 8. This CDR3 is CASSLYGTGRNTEAFF. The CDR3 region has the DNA TGTGCCAGCAGCCTATACGGGACAGGGCGGAACACTGAAGCTTTCTTT.